This T cell receptor beta chain originates from a study of T cell responses to AZD1222 COVID-19 vaccine. The repertoire was sequenced with immunoSEQ multiplex PCR; TCRdb's copy has only in-frame clones and lacks some. The sample has approximately 160,000 clones; 91% are singletons. Turning to this clone: Its antigen is as yet unknown.

Germline CDR1 and CDR2: SNHLY and FYNNEI. V was shortened by 8 bases and J by 3 bases, with 13 bases between the two germline ends. This CDR3 contains 13 residues. Study-level results: The study sampled repertoires only after the peak T cell response. Elevations in Spike-specific TCR breadth and depth followed administration of two AZD1222 doses. White British people made up most donors, females outnumbered males, and clonal diversity was possibly underestimated. Just a handful of AZD1222 recipients tested seropositive at baseline.

Sequencing was performed on peripheral blood, taken on day 0 of AZD1222 vaccination. The rearrangement uses TRBV2 and TRBJ1-1; D gene ambiguous. The TCR comes from an adult in good health. CDR3 protein: CASVRLGYTEAFF. The CDR3 bases are TGTGCCAGCGTTCGCCTGGGATACACTGAAGCTTTCTTT.